This entry features one TCR beta chain sequence. The antigen it binds to is not known. It has no much larger one-base neighbor in the sample; base qualities were not kept. This entry is derived from a study of cytomegalovirus exposure and HLA in healthy donors (TCRdb year 2017). Background on the whole study: The 666 repertoires of the first cohort and the roughly 110 validation repertoires were produced on the same platform, according to a later analysis. To predict cytomegalovirus infection status, the study combined high-throughput TCR immunosequencing, statistical association of individual TCRs with disease status, and machine learning. Besides the first cohort of 500 to 700 subjects, a separate validation cohort made up of 120 different subjects was used. The aim of the study was to test whether cataloging public T cell receptors could identify signatures of past pathogen exposure. The investigation overall reported the following: A later analysis had no HLA typing for the validation cohort, so co-occurrence there was scored across all 110 or so repertoires. It was suggested by the authors that the approach could potentially be generalized to other disease states and immunological phenotypes. A total of 150 to 200 TCR beta chains were listed by the study as associated with cytomegalovirus. Subsequent analysis determined that TCRs grouped into clusters in the first cohort also showed a tendency toward co-occurrence across the approximately 120 validation repertoires, and about 94% of cluster scores exceeded 0. Across donors, most TCR sequences were observed very rarely, whereas some public TCRs were present in many individuals. A few of the identified cytomegalovirus-associated TCR beta chains were confirmed in vitro to be specific for cytomegalovirus antigens. In both the original and validation cohorts, the classifier was reported to diagnose cytomegalovirus status with high specificity and sensitivity.

The donors belonged to the validation cohort of about 130 subjects, which was separate from the 666-subject first cohort. Libraries were prepared through the immunoSEQ multiplex PCR assay. Per the source publication's procedure: To diagnose cytomegalovirus status from the catalog of TCR beta chain sequences, a statistical classification framework was built. TCRdb re-hosts the immuneACCESS table, in-frame sequences only. Its copies lack some clones; in the studies checked, an unresolved V gene accounts for under half of them, and the cause for the rest is not known. V, J and clone size derive from that table, while D and trimming were established from the DNA sequence. This sample is represented by around 150,000 clones; roughly 89% of them were singletons. The top ten hold around 3.1% of the sample. The sample was PBMCs. The sequence derives from a woman aged 18-29 years in good health and CMV-seropositive.

Read as DNA, the sequence is TGTGCCAGCAGCCCCCAGGCTACAGAGACCCAGTACTTC. This codes for CASSPQATETQYF. The V and J segments used are TRBV7-9 and TRBJ2-5; the D gene assignment is ambiguous. The CDR3, from cysteine to phenylalanine, totals 13 residues. Solely the CDR3 DNA is kept, with 39 bases framed from the first base. CDR1 SEHNR and CDR2 FQNEAQ were looked up in the germline V gene (reference sequence). V loses 5 bases, J loses 4 bases, and the germline ends lie 11 bases apart.